Shown below are 26 T cell receptor beta chains from a single sample sequenced in a study of CD8+ T cells in alopecia areata. Indicated treatment: oral pan-JAK inhibitor, 5-10 mg twice daily. Reverse transcribed after extraction, RNA yielded cDNA as the sequencing template. The data were produced by immunoSEQ multiplex PCR, yet TCRdb's version contains in-frame clones alone and is incomplete. The sample contains 150,000 to 200,000 clones, roughly three fifths of which appear only once. The sequencing used CD4+ T cells sorted from blood, collected around week 50, from a patient treated with tofacitinib. All receptors come from a human donor with alopecia areata.

This clone was observed a few times. This chain links TRBV30 with TRBJ2-5; D not certain. Trimming cost V 4 bases and J 0 bases, with 9 bases left between them. CDR1 GTSNPN and CDR2 SVGIG come from the germline V gene (reference sequence). This CDR3 has 13 amino acids. DNA for the CDR3: TGTGCCTGGACTTACGAGTACCAAGAGACCCAGTACTTC. The encoded protein is CAWTYEYQETQYF.

The chain employs TRBV2 and TRBJ1-1; unclear D gene. V lost 4 bases to trimming and J lost 3 bases, with 9 bases between them. Looked up from germline, CDR1 is SNHLY and CDR2 is FYNNEI. The CDR3 spans 13 residues. CDR3 residues: CASSVTGYTEAFF. The CDR3 nucleotides are TGTGCCAGCAGTGTTACGGGGTACACTGAAGCTTTCTTT.

The V and J genes are TRBV15 and TRBJ2-7; D is perhaps TRBD2 (6 bases). V was clipped by 0 bases and J by 5 bases, with 14 bases between them. The germline V gene encodes CDR1 LNHNV and CDR2 YYDKDF (reference sequence). The CDR3 extends over 15 amino acids. CDR3: CATSRDFGGGHEQYF. The DNA for the CDR3 is TGTGCCACCAGCAGAGATTTTGGGGGAGGCCACGAGCAGTACTTC.

This clone was seen just once. This chain connects TRBV30 to TRBJ2-5, with TRBD1 matching 8 bases. Trimming removed 5 bases from V and 5 bases from J; junction bases left unmatched: 4. CDR3 size: 12 residues. The germline CDR1 and CDR2 sequences are GTSNPN and SVGIG (reference sequence). CDR3 in amino acids: CAWDRGGETQYF. The CDR3 DNA reads as TGTGCCTGGGACAGGGGAGGTGAGACCCAGTACTTC.

This sequence joins TRBV5-1 and TRBJ2-7; weak D call: TRBD1 (6 bases). The CDR3 is 15 residues long. With 0 bases removed from V and 2 bases from J, the gap between germline ends came to 12 bases. Germline CDR1 reads SGHRS; CDR2 reads YFSETQ. The CDR3: CASSLEQGSTYEQYF. CDR3 coding DNA: TGCGCCAGCAGCTTGGAACAGGGCTCGACCTACGAGCAGTACTTC.

V and J are TRBV29-1 and TRBJ2-7; D unresolved. Trimming removed 4 bases at V and 2 bases at J, with 3 bases between. The CDR3 sequence is 10 residues long. Germline-derived CDR1 and CDR2 are SQVTM and ANQGSEA. The CDR3 is CSVGAYEQYF. DNA of the CDR3: TGCAGCGTTGGCGCCTACGAGCAGTACTTC.

The chain has TRBV18 and TRBJ1-1, with D possibly TRBD1 on 5 matching bases. This CDR3 is 13 amino acids long. V shed 6 bases and J shed 3 bases, with 11 bases lying between them. Germline V lookup: CDR1 KGHSH, CDR2 LQKENI. CDR3 DNA: TGTGCCAGCTCTTCAGGGTCGGACACTGAAGCTTTCTTT. It specifies CASSSGSDTEAFF. Full variable domain (rest looked up from reference TRBV18 and TRBJ1-1): NAGVMQNPRHLVRRRGQEARLRCSPMKGHSHVYWYRQLPEEGLKFMVYLQKENIIDESGMPKERFSAEFPKEGPSILRIQQVVRGDSAAYFCASSSGSDTEAFFGQGTRLTVV.

Many counts were recorded for this clone. This chain uses TRBV28 with TRBJ1-3; tentatively, D is TRBD1 (6 bases). V was pared by 7 bases and J by 7 bases, with 17 bases between. This CDR3 spans 14 amino acids. Per the germline V gene, CDR1 is MDHEN and CDR2 is SYDVKM. The CDR3 protein is CASTERAGVNTIYF. In DNA form, the CDR3 reads TGTGCCAGCACCGAGAGGGCAGGGGTGAACACCATATATTTT.

The chain is built from TRBV27 and TRBJ2-1; a possible D gene is TRBD1 (6 bases). The CDR3 loop spans 17 amino acids. The ends were cut back, 2 bases at V and 4 bases at J, with 18 bases in the middle. Germline V gene data show CDR1 as MNHEY and CDR2 as SMNVEV (reference sequence). The CDR3 loop is CASSLQGRRGAYNEQFF. The CDR3 nucleotides read TGTGCCAGCAGTTTACAGGGGCGCAGGGGAGCATACAATGAGCAGTTCTTC.

This clone was seen a single time. V usage is TRBV2 and J usage is TRBJ1-2; TRBD1 is a possible D gene (6 bases). The CDR3 has 11 amino acids. V lost 9 bases and J lost 8, with 13 bases in between. CDR1 and CDR2 from the germline V gene are SNHLY and FYNNEI. In nucleotides, the CDR3 is TGTGCCAGAGAAGCAGGGGACGGCTACACCTTC. Translating it yields CAREAGDGYTF.

This clone was picked up one time. The rearrangement links TRBV29-1 to TRBJ1-4; 7 nucleotides align to TRBD1. The CDR3 has 13 residues. Germline CDR1 and CDR2: SQVTM and ANQGSEA. Trimming at V came to 7 bases and at J to 4 bases, leaving 6 bases not matched to a gene. The CDR3 region has the DNA TGCAGCGCTAACAGGGGACTTAATGAAAAACTGTTTTTT. Amino acids: CSANRGLNEKLFF.

Only a few counts were recorded for this clone. The chain links TRBV15 to TRBJ2-5; TRBD2 agrees at 11 bases. Germline CDR1 and CDR2: LNHNV and YYDKDF (reference sequence). The V segment lost 1 base and the J segment 1 base; nucleotides outside the gene matches: 2. The CDR3 totals 16 residues. The CDR3 nucleotides read TGTGCCACCAGCAGAGCTGGGACTAGCGGCCAAGAGACCCAGTACTTC. Its translation is CATSRAGTSGQETQYF.

This clone turned up a few times. This CDR3 is CSVEDPLTYEQYF. CDR3 nucleotide sequence: TGCAGCGTTGAAGACCCCCTGACCTACGAGCAGTACTTC. The genes are TRBV29-1 and TRBJ2-7; D is unclear. The V gene's germline CDR1 is SQVTM and CDR2 ANQGSEA. CDR3 length equals 13 residues. The V gene lost 0 bases and the J gene lost 2 bases, with 8 bases spanning the gap.

The chain links TRBV14 to TRBJ2-7, with 9 nucleotides matching TRBD1. The CDR3 loop spans 14 amino acids. In germline, CDR1 is SGHDN, CDR2 FVKESK. V was clipped by 8 bases and J by 4 bases; unmatched bases: 9. The CDR3 DNA reads TGTGCCAGCGCCGGGACAGGGAGGTATTACGAGCAGTACTTC. Its protein is CASAGTGRYYEQYF. The whole variable domain, filled in from reference TRBV14 and TRBJ2-7, reads EAGVTQFPSHSVIEKGQTVTLRCDPISGHDNLYWYRRVMGKEIKFLLHFVKESKQDESGMPNNRFLAERTGGTYSTLKVQPAELEDSGVYFCASAGTGRYYEQYFGPGTRLTVT.

Here the CDR3 reads CAWSALSPQVEQYF. In DNA, the CDR3 is TGTGCCTGGAGTGCTCTTTCCCCTCAGGTGGAGCAGTATTTT. The chain uses TRBV30 and TRBJ2-3, with unresolved D. This CDR3 has 14 amino acids. Germline V gene data show CDR1 as GTSNPN and CDR2 as SVGIG (reference sequence). V was cut by 1 base and J by 11 bases, with 19 bases left in between.

The chain has TRBV29-1 and TRBJ1-4; D not resolved. The germline CDR1 and CDR2 sequences are SQVTM and ANQGSEA. This CDR3 region has 13 residues. V shed 4 bases and J shed 5 bases, with 11 bases lying between them. The CDR3 nucleotides are TGCAGCGTTGCCGGCCGTTCGAATGAAAAACTGTTTTTT. Protein sequence: CSVAGRSNEKLFF.

This chain joins TRBV2 and TRBJ2-3; perhaps TRBD2 as D (6 bases). Per germline, CDR1 SNHLY and CDR2 FYNNEI. The CDR3 contains 13 residues. V was pared by 6 bases and J by 6 bases, with 13 bases between. CDR3 coding DNA: TGTGCCAGCAGAGAGTCTAGCGCGGATACGCAGTATTTT. Protein sequence: CASRESSADTQYF.

Concerning this clone: This CDR3 is also generated by other DNA sequences in the sample. This rearrangement joins TRBV5-1 to TRBJ1-1, with D unclear. The germline gives CDR1 SGHRS, CDR2 YFSETQ. This CDR3 has 13 residues. V was cut by 0 bases and J by 0 bases, with 3 bases left in between. The CDR3 coding sequence is TGCGCCAGCAGCTTGGAAGTGAACACTGAAGCTTTCTTT. Translation gives CASSLEVNTEAFF.

The V call is TRBV13, the J call TRBJ2-7; no firm D call. The CDR3 has 13 residues. Trimming took 4 bases from V and 2 from J, leaving 9 bases between them. Germline CDR1 and CDR2: PRHDT and FYEKMQ (reference sequence). CDR3 sequence reads: CASSSDVTYEQYF. The CDR3 bases are TGTGCCAGCAGCTCGGACGTAACCTACGAGCAGTACTTC.

As to this clone: A much larger clone differs by one base, so this may be a read error. In nucleotides, the CDR3 is TGTGCCAGCTGCCAGCGTACAGGGGGCAGCGCTGAAGCTTTCTTT. Translation gives CASCQRTGGSAEAFF. This chain joins TRBV7-2 and TRBJ1-1, with TRBD1 identical over 9 bases. Germline V gene sequence: CDR1 SGHTA, CDR2 FQGNSA. Trimming at V came to 8 bases and at J to 6 bases, leaving 13 bases not matched to a gene. The CDR3 loop spans 15 amino acids.

In its sample, this clone was seen a few times. The J gene is TRBJ2-3, the V gene TRBV7-3; no firm D call. Deletions cut 2 bases from V and 2 bases from J, with 5 bases between. The CDR3 consists of 13 residues. Germline CDR1 and CDR2: SGHTA and FQGTGA. The DNA for the CDR3 is TGTGCCAGCAGCTTAGGTCCCACAGATACGCAGTATTTT. The encoded protein is CASSLGPTDTQYF.

J is TRBJ2-7 and V is TRBV19, with 9 bases matching TRBD1. The CDR3 is 13 amino acids. The V and J ends lost 5 bases and 3 bases, in that order; junction bases with no gene match: 2. The germline V gene encodes CDR1 LNHDA and CDR2 SQIVND (reference sequence). The CDR3 DNA is TGTGCCAGTAGTCACAGGGGGCTCTACGAGCAGTACTTC. Translation: CASSHRGLYEQYF.

The table lists this clone with a few counts. V and J are TRBV7-3 and TRBJ1-1; D gene unclear. Looked up from germline, CDR1 is SGHTA and CDR2 is FQGTGA. V was trimmed by 4 bases and J by 0 bases, leaving 18 bases between them. The CDR3 totals 17 residues. Here the CDR3 reads CASSSATNPRVNTEAFF. The CDR3, as DNA: TGTGCCAGCAGCTCGGCGACTAACCCAAGGGTGAACACTGAAGCTTTCTTT.

The table lists this clone with a count of one. The rearrangement links TRBV29-1 to TRBJ1-1; 9 bases match TRBD1. With V trimmed by 4 bases and J by 7 bases, 1 base remained unmatched. CDR3 length: 11 residues. Germline CDR1 reads SQVTM; CDR2 reads ANQGSEA. CDR3 nucleotide sequence: TGCAGCGTTGGGACAGGGGTTGAAGCTTTCTTT. This codes for CSVGTGVEAFF.

The chain employs TRBV5-1 and TRBJ2-1; possibly TRBD2 for D (5 bases). This CDR3 region has 12 residues. V shed 2 bases and J shed 10 bases, with 10 bases lying between them. The germline gives CDR1 SGHRS, CDR2 YFSETQ. The CDR3 loop is CASSFEGTEQFF. Written as DNA, the CDR3 is TGCGCCAGCAGCTTTGAGGGAACAGAGCAGTTCTTC.

V and J are TRBV18 and TRBJ2-6; D is unresolved. V was shortened by 3 bases and J by 0 bases, with 9 bases between the two germline ends. From germline, CDR1 is KGHSH and CDR2 LQKENI. The CDR3 spans 16 residues. The CDR3 is CASSPLPSSGANVLTF. Here the CDR3 DNA reads TGTGCCAGCTCACCCTTGCCCAGCTCTGGGGCCAACGTCCTGACTTTC. Full variable domain (remainder filled in from reference TRBV18 and TRBJ2-6): NAGVMQNPRHLVRRRGQEARLRCSPMKGHSHVYWYRQLPEEGLKFMVYLQKENIIDESGMPKERFSAEFPKEGPSILRIQQVVRGDSAAYFCASSPLPSSGANVLTFGAGSRLTVL.